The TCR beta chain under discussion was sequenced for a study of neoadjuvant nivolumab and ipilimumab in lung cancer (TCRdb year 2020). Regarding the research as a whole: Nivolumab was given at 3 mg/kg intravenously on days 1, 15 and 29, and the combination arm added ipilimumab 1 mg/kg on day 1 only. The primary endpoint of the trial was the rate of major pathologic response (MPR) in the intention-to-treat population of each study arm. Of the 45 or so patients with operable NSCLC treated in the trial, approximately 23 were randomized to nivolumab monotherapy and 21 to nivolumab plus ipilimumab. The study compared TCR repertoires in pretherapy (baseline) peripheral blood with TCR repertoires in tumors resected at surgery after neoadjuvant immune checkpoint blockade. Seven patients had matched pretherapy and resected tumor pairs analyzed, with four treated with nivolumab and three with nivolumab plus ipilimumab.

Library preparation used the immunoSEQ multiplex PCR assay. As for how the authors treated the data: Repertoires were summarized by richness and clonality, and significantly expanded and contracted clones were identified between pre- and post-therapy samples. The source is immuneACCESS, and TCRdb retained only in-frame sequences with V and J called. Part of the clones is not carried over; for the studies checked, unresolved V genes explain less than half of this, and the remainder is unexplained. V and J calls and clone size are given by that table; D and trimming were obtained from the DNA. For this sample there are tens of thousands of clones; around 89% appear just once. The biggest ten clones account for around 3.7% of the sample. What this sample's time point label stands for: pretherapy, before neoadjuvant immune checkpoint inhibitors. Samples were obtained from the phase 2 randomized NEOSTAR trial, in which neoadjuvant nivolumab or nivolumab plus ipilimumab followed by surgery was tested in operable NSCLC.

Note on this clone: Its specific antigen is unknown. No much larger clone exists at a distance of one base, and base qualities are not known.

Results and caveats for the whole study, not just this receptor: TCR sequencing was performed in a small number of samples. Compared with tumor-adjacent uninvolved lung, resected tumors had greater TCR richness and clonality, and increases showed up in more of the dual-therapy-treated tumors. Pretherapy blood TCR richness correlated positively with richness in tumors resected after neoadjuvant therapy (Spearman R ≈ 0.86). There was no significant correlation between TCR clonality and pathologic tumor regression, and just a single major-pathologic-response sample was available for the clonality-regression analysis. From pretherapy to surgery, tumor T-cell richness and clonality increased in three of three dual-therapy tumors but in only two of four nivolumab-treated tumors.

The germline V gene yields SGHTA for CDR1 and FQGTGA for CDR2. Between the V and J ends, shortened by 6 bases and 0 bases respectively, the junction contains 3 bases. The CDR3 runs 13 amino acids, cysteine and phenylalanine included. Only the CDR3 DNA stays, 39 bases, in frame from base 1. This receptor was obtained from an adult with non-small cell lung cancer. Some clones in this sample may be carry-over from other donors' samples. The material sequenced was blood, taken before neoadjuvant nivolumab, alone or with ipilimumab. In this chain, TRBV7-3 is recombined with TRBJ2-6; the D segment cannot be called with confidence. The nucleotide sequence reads TGTGCCAGCAGGGACTCTGGGGCCAACGTCCTGACTTTC. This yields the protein CASRDSGANVLTF.